These 20 T cell receptor beta chains were all obtained from the same sample, sequenced in a study of blood T cell repertoires in COVID-19. Method: immunoSEQ multiplex PCR; TCRdb's copy keeps in-frame clones and lacks some. The sample records about 110,000 clones, around 83% being singletons. The sequencing sample was made of peripheral blood. These receptors were collected from a human donor in a cohort sampled during active COVID-19.

This clone turned up a few times. This chain connects TRBV7-6 to TRBJ2-2; 11 bases agree with TRBD2. Germline V lookup: CDR1 SGHVS, CDR2 FNYEAQ. The ends lost 2 bases at V and 0 bases at J; junction bases unmatched: 5. This CDR3 has 18 residues. This CDR3 reads CASSLLAGGFANTGELFF. The CDR3 bases are TGTGCCAGCAGCTTATTAGCGGGAGGGTTCGCGAACACCGGGGAGCTGTTTTTT.

This clone appeared a few times. The V gene is TRBV5-1, the J gene TRBJ1-5; D remains unclear. V was cut by 4 bases and J by 1 base, with 9 bases left in between. The CDR3 contains 14 residues. Germline lookup yields CDR1 SGHRS and CDR2 YFSETQ. The CDR3 loop reads CASSPGISNQPQHF. The CDR3 nucleotides are TGCGCCAGCAGCCCGGGAATCAGCAATCAGCCCCAGCATTTT.

CDR3 loop: CASSKQDTQYF. The CDR3 DNA is TGTGCCAGCAGTAAACAGGATACGCAGTATTTT. The rearrangement links TRBV2 to TRBJ2-3; no clear D. V was cut by 5 bases and J by 6 bases, with 6 bases left in between. The CDR3 length is 11 residues. CDR1 is SNHLY and CDR2 is FYNNEI in the germline V gene. Full variable domain (outside the CDR3, taken from reference TRBV2 and TRBJ2-3): EPEVTQTPSHQVTQMGQEVILRCVPISNHLYFYWYRQILGQKVEFLVSFYNNEISEKSEIFDDQFSVERPDGSNFTLKIRSTKLEDSAMYFCASSKQDTQYFGPGTRLTVL.

The chain uses TRBV12-3 or TRBV12-4 and TRBJ1-1; no definite D call. This CDR3 has 13 residues. With 2 bases removed from V and 7 bases from J, the gap between germline ends came to 11 bases. CDR3 in amino acids: CASSLLLAVEAFF. In DNA form, the CDR3 reads TGTGCCAGCAGTTTACTTTTGGCCGTTGAAGCTTTCTTT.

The chain links TRBV30 to TRBJ1-5, with D possibly matching TRBD1 (5 bases). CDR3 length equals 12 residues. Germline V gives CDR1 GTSNPN, CDR2 SVGIG (reference sequence). V dropped 1 base and J dropped 7 bases, with 8 bases sitting between them. This CDR3 is CAWSGGAQPQHF. The CDR3, as DNA: TGTGCCTGGAGTGGGGGCGCCCAGCCCCAGCATTTT.

The chain uses TRBV10-3 and TRBJ1-1; a possible D gene is TRBD1 (6 bases). This CDR3 is 13 amino acids long. Germline V gives CDR1 ENHRY, CDR2 SYGVKD. Deletions cut 6 bases from V and 7 bases from J, with 15 bases between. The CDR3 region is CAISYSSGVEAFF. CDR3 DNA: TGTGCCATCAGCTATAGCTCAGGGGTTGAAGCTTTCTTT.

The V and J genes are TRBV7-2 and TRBJ2-2; a weak D match, TRBD2 (5 bases). This CDR3 contains 15 residues. Looked up from germline, CDR1 is SGHTA and CDR2 is FQGNSA. V was shortened by 4 bases and J by 5 bases, with 14 bases between the two germline ends. The CDR3, as DNA: TGTGCCAGCAGCTCCAGCGGAGGAGTGACCGGGGAGCTGTTTTTT. Residues: CASSSSGGVTGELFF. Using reference TRBV7-2 and TRBJ2-2 for the parts outside the CDR3, the full variable domain is GAGVSQSPSNKVTEKGKDVELRCDPISGHTALYWYRQSLGQGLEFLIYFQGNSAPDKSGLPSDRFSAERTGGSVSTLTIQRTQQEDSAVYLCASSSSGGVTGELFFGEGSRLTVL.

Within the sample, this clone is medium-sized. This chain uses TRBV5-1 with TRBJ2-2; TRBD1 aligns across 7 bases. J was trimmed by 0 bases and V by 4 bases; bases with no gene match: 3. The length of the CDR3 is 15 residues. Germline V CDR1 and CDR2: SGHRS, YFSETQ. This CDR3 is CASSRGQTNTGELFF. In nucleotides, the CDR3 is TGCGCCAGCAGCAGGGGACAGACGAACACCGGGGAGCTGTTTTTT.

The CDR3 bases are TGCGCCAGCAGAAGGACAGGGATTAATGAAAAACTGTTTTTT. Its translation: CASRRTGINEKLFF. The chain combines TRBV5-1 with TRBJ1-4; the match to TRBD1 covers 8 bases. This CDR3 region has 14 residues. V dropped 5 bases and J dropped 4; count of bases not matched to a gene: 4. Germline assignment: CDR1 SGHRS and CDR2 YFSETQ.

V is TRBV28 and J is TRBJ2-5, with unresolved D. This CDR3 region has 14 residues. V was cut by 3 bases and J by 0 bases, with 8 bases left in between. Germline CDR1 is MDHEN and CDR2 is SYDVKM. The CDR3 region is CASSLRQNQETQYF. In DNA, the CDR3 is TGTGCCAGCAGTTTGAGACAAAACCAAGAGACCCAGTACTTC.

V usage is TRBV7-9 and J usage is TRBJ2-2, with 7 bases lining up with TRBD1. The CDR3 covers 16 residues. Per germline, CDR1 SEHNR and CDR2 FQNEAQ (reference sequence). Unmatched junction bases numbered 6, after V lost 5 bases and J lost 0 bases. This CDR3 is CASSLRDRANTGELFF. The CDR3 nucleotides are TGTGCCAGCAGCCTACGGGACAGAGCGAACACCGGGGAGCTGTTTTTT. The entire variable domain, with the rest obtained from reference TRBV7-9 and TRBJ2-2, is as follows: DTGVSQNPRHKITKRGQNVTFRCDPISEHNRLYWYRQTLGQGPEFLTYFQNEAQLEKSRLLSDRFSAERPKGSFSTLEIQRTEQGDSAMYLCASSLRDRANTGELFFGEGSRLTVL.

Points on this clone: The sample contains more than one DNA sequence encoding this CDR3. The chain employs TRBV7-6 and TRBJ2-3, with 10 bases aligning to TRBD2. The junction had 4 bases not matched to a gene; V was cut back by 1 base and J by 0 bases. There are 17 residues in the CDR3. Per the germline V gene, CDR1 is SGHVS and CDR2 is FNYEAQ. CDR3 protein: CASSLVPSGGSTDTQYF. As DNA, the CDR3 is TGTGCCAGCAGCTTAGTCCCTAGCGGGGGTAGCACAGATACGCAGTATTTT.

This clone occurred a few times. The genes are TRBV30 and TRBJ1-2; a weak D match, TRBD1 (6 bases). The CDR3 totals 12 residues. The V gene's germline CDR1 is GTSNPN and CDR2 SVGIG (reference sequence). Trimming pared 2 bases from V and 6 bases from J, leaving 10 bases between. CDR3 bases: TGTGCCTGGAGTTTCCACAGGGATGGCTACACCTTC. It codes for CAWSFHRDGYTF. Together with reference TRBV30 and TRBJ1-2, the CDR3 gives the full variable domain: SQTIHQWPATLVQPVGSPLSLECTVEGTSNPNLYWYRQAAGRGLQLLFYSVGIGQISSEVPQNLSASRPQDRQFILSSKKLLLSDSGFYLCAWSFHRDGYTFGSGTRLTVV.

The chain combines TRBV9 with TRBJ1-6; 10 bases align to TRBD1. The CDR3 has 16 amino acids. CDR1 and CDR2 from the germline V gene are SGDLS and YYNGEE. V was pared by 1 base and J by 7 bases, with 5 bases of the junction left unmatched. The CDR3 here is CASSVFGTGENSPLHF. In nucleotides, the CDR3 is TGTGCCAGCAGCGTATTCGGGACAGGGGAAAATTCACCCCTCCACTTT.

The chain links TRBV28 to TRBJ2-2, with D possibly matching TRBD1 (6 bases). Trimming removed 7 bases from V and 2 bases from J, with 17 bases in between. The CDR3 is 16 amino acids. Germline V gene data show CDR1 as MDHEN and CDR2 as SYDVKM. CDR3 sequence reads: CASTSTGTSNTGELFF. DNA for the CDR3: TGTGCCAGCACCTCAACCGGGACATCTAACACCGGGGAGCTGTTTTTT.

The J gene is TRBJ1-1, the V gene TRBV7-9, with TRBD1 matching 10 bases. With 4 bases clipped from V and 5 bases from J, the junction kept 10 bases outside the gene matches. CDR3 length equals 16 residues. CDR1 SEHNR and CDR2 FQNEAQ come from the germline V gene (reference sequence). In DNA form, the CDR3 reads TGTGCCAGCAGCTCGCTACCGGGACAGGGGTGGACTGAAGCTTTCTTT. Encoded protein: CASSSLPGQGWTEAFF. Supplemented by reference TRBV7-9 and TRBJ1-1, the full variable domain reads DTGVSQNPRHKITKRGQNVTFRCDPISEHNRLYWYRQTLGQGPEFLTYFQNEAQLEKSRLLSDRFSAERPKGSFSTLEIQRTEQGDSAMYLCASSSLPGQGWTEAFFGQGTRLTVV.

The chain carries TRBV5-1 and TRBJ2-3, with D perhaps TRBD1 (5 bases). The CDR3 extends over 13 amino acids. Trimming removed 5 bases at V and 4 bases at J, with 11 bases between. Germline CDR1 SGHRS, CDR2 YFSETQ. The CDR3: CASRQAAPDTQYF. The CDR3 DNA reads as TGCGCCAGCAGACAGGCGGCACCAGATACGCAGTATTTT.

This chain uses TRBV7-9 with TRBJ1-6; D uncertain. Trimming shortened V by 5 bases and J by 7 bases, and 12 bases separated the two germline ends. CDR3 length: 14 amino acids. In germline, CDR1 is SEHNR, CDR2 FQNEAQ (reference sequence). The CDR3 reads CASSPEVTNSPLHF. CDR3 coding DNA: TGTGCCAGCAGCCCGGAGGTTACGAATTCACCCCTCCACTTT.

This clone was observed a few times. The J gene is TRBJ1-2, the V gene TRBV3-1 (or the pseudogene TRBV3-2); D might be TRBD1 (5 bases). Between the trimmed V and J ends, which lost 7 bases and 5 bases, there was a span of 11 bases. This CDR3 comprises 12 residues. The germline V gene has CDR1 LGHDT and CDR2 YNNKEL (reference sequence). CDR3 in amino acids: CASTGAGYGYTF. CDR3 in DNA: TGTGCCAGCACTGGGGCGGGGTATGGCTACACCTTC.

The chain carries TRBV24-1 and TRBJ2-1; D might be TRBD2 (5 bases). Germline V gives CDR1 KGHDR, CDR2 SFDVKD. There are 15 residues in the CDR3. Trimming left V 4 bases short and J 8 bases short, with 17 bases between. CDR3 in DNA: TGTGCCACCAGTGACTCCGGCGGGCCCGGAGATGAGCAGTTCTTC. This encodes CATSDSGGPGDEQFF.